One and the same sample provided the 24 T cell receptor beta chains below, sequenced in a study of cytomegalovirus exposure and HLA in healthy donors. Researchers ran the PCR with 60 Vbeta and 13 Jbeta primers. Profiling relied on immunoSEQ multiplex PCR, and the TCRdb table lists in-frame clones only, not all of them. In all, the sample yields roughly 100,000 clones. What was sequenced was PBMCs. The receptors here all came from a woman between 25 and 40 years old in good health and CMV-seronegative.

The chain uses TRBV7-6 and TRBJ2-7; D might be TRBD2 (5 bases). Germline V lookup: CDR1 SGHVS, CDR2 FNYEAQ. The ends were cut back, 1 base at V and 5 bases at J, with 15 bases in the middle. This CDR3 spans 15 amino acids. The DNA for the CDR3 is TGTGCCAGCAGCTTAGAGTGGAGAGGGTTTGACGAGCAGTACTTC. The encoded protein is CASSLEWRGFDEQYF.

The genes are TRBV19 and TRBJ1-4, with D perhaps matching TRBD1 (5 bases). V was trimmed by 6 bases and J by 3 bases, leaving 8 bases between them. Per germline, CDR1 LNHDA and CDR2 SQIVND (reference sequence). CDR3 length: 13 residues. DNA of the CDR3: TGTGCCAGTAGCAGGGCCCCTAATGAAAAACTGTTTTTT. Encoded protein: CASSRAPNEKLFF.

The V gene is TRBV7-9, the J gene TRBJ1-2, with D tentatively TRBD1 (5 bases). CDR3 size: 13 residues. V was clipped by 5 bases and J by 4 bases, with 11 bases between them. From germline, CDR1 is SEHNR and CDR2 FQNEAQ (reference sequence). DNA of the CDR3: TGTGCCAGCAGCCAAGACAGCACCTATGGCTACACCTTC. It codes for CASSQDSTYGYTF.

The CDR3 DNA follows: TGTGCCAGCAGCTTAACAGGGACTAGCGGCTACGAGCAGTACTTC. It encodes CASSLTGTSGYEQYF. The chain uses TRBV7-2 and TRBJ2-7, with 11 bases matching TRBD2. Germline assignment: CDR1 SGHTA and CDR2 FQGNSA. The length of the CDR3 is 15 residues. Trimming at V came to 2 bases and at J to 3 bases, leaving 3 bases not matched to a gene.

This chain links TRBV7-9 with TRBJ2-1; 11 positions match TRBD2. Germline V lookup: CDR1 SEHNR, CDR2 FQNEAQ (reference sequence). The CDR3 has 19 residues. With 5 bases clipped from V and 4 bases from J, the junction kept 16 bases outside the gene matches. The CDR3 DNA reads TGTGCCAGCAGCAAGTTCAATCTAGCGGGAGGCCCTGGGTACAATGAGCAGTTCTTC. Amino acid sequence: CASSKFNLAGGPGYNEQFF.

The rearrangement links TRBV9 to TRBJ2-3; 9 nucleotides match TRBD2. Germline CDR1 reads SGDLS; CDR2 reads YYNGEE. The ends lost 4 bases at V and 2 bases at J; junction bases unmatched: 5. This CDR3 contains 15 residues. DNA of the CDR3: TGTGCCAGCAGCTTTAGCGGGAGAGACACAGATACGCAGTATTTT. Its translation is CASSFSGRDTDTQYF.

The chain combines TRBV5-4 with TRBJ2-3; 14 bases are a match to TRBD2. V gave up 10 bases and J gave up 1 base; unmatched junction bases: 11. This CDR3 is built from 17 residues. The germline V gene encodes CDR1 SGHNT and CDR2 YYREEE (reference sequence). CDR3 bases: TGTGCCTGGGGACTAGCGGGAGTCCTAATAGGCACAGATACGCAGTATTTT. This sequence encodes CAWGLAGVLIGTDTQYF.

This chain uses TRBV5-1 with TRBJ2-3; 11 nucleotides line up with TRBD2. CDR3 size: 16 residues. The V segment lost 0 bases and the J segment 6 bases; nucleotides outside the gene matches: 6. Germline assignment: CDR1 SGHRS and CDR2 YFSETQ. The CDR3, as DNA: TGCGCCAGCAGCTTGGCCCTAGCGGGAGGAATGGATACGCAGTATTTT. Translation gives CASSLALAGGMDTQYF.

The chain is built from TRBV6-6 and TRBJ1-1; perhaps TRBD1 as D (5 bases). CDR3 size: 16 residues. V was trimmed by 1 base and J by 0 bases, leaving 12 bases between them. CDR1 is MNHNY and CDR2 is SVGAGI in the germline V gene (reference sequence). The CDR3 region has the DNA TGTGCCAGCAGTTACTTCCCGGACATCATGAACACTGAAGCTTTCTTT. As protein: CASSYFPDIMNTEAFF.

This chain connects TRBV10-3 to TRBJ1-4; D perhaps matches TRBD1 (5 bases). The length of the CDR3 is 12 residues. CDR1 is ENHRY, CDR2 SYGVKD, per germline. Trimming removed 5 bases from V and 8 bases from J, with 9 bases in between. The DNA for the CDR3 is TGTGCCATCAGTTCAGGGCGGGAAAAACTGTTTTTT. Translated: CAISSGREKLFF.

V is TRBV4-1 and J is TRBJ2-7, with 7 bases aligning to TRBD1. The CDR3 runs to 15 residues. The V gene end was trimmed by 4 bases and the J gene end by 7 bases; junction bases not matched to a gene: 13. Germline lookup yields CDR1 MGHRA and CDR2 YSYEKL. CDR3 in amino acids: CASSPHFTGVGEQYF. The CDR3, as DNA: TGCGCCAGCAGCCCGCATTTTACAGGGGTTGGGGAGCAGTACTTC.

The chain has TRBV19 and TRBJ1-4; D might be TRBD1 (6 bases). The CDR3 contains 16 residues. The V gene lost 5 bases and the J gene lost 0 bases, with 13 bases spanning the gap. CDR1 and CDR2 from the germline V gene are LNHDA and SQIVND (reference sequence). The CDR3 here is CASSRREGATNEKLFF. The CDR3 DNA reads as TGTGCCAGTAGTCGGCGAGAGGGGGCAACTAATGAAAAACTGTTTTTT.

The chain carries TRBV5-3 and TRBJ1-3, with 7 bases fitting TRBD1. TRBV5-3 is given ORF status, its function remaining uncertain. Trimming cost V 1 base and J 1 base; bases outside gene matches: 8. The CDR3 covers 17 residues. The CDR3 region is CARSLSGDSLSGNTIYF. DNA of the CDR3: TGTGCCAGAAGCTTGTCGGGGGACAGCCTTTCTGGAAACACCATATATTTT.

Concerning this clone: The identical CDR3 is also encoded by other nucleotide sequences in the sample. The chain is built from TRBV5-1 and TRBJ2-3; TRBD2 matches 10 bases. The CDR3 totals 14 residues. Germline V gene lookup returns CDR1 SGHRS and CDR2 YFSETQ. V dropped 7 bases and J dropped 6; count of bases not matched to a gene: 8. This CDR3 is CASELAGLTDTQYF. For the CDR3, the DNA is TGCGCCAGCGAACTAGCGGGATTGACGGATACGCAGTATTTT.

The chain carries TRBV27 and TRBJ2-7; 12 nucleotides agree with TRBD2. Germline V gene lookup returns CDR1 MNHEY and CDR2 SMNVEV (reference sequence). The CDR3 totals 15 residues. Trimming removed 5 bases from V and 7 bases from J; junction bases left unmatched: 9. The CDR3 DNA follows: TGTGCCAGCAGTCCGAGACTAGCGGGAGTGGGGGAGCAGTACTTC. Protein sequence: CASSPRLAGVGEQYF.

The chain carries TRBV11-1 and TRBJ2-2, with TRBD1 matching over 9 bases. V lost 5 bases, J lost 4 bases, and 5 bases stayed unmatched. The CDR3 has 15 amino acids. Germline loops: CDR1 SGHAT, CDR2 FQDESV (reference sequence). The CDR3 sequence: CASSEWDRATGELFF. The CDR3 nucleotides read TGTGCCAGCAGCGAGTGGGACAGGGCCACCGGGGAGCTGTTTTTT.

This chain joins TRBV18 and TRBJ1-6, with unresolved D. V dropped 4 bases and J dropped 7 bases, with 11 bases sitting between them. This CDR3 comprises 14 residues. CDR1 is KGHSH and CDR2 is LQKENI in the germline V gene. The CDR3 is CASSLGGDNSPLHF. The CDR3 DNA is TGTGCCAGCTCACTGGGAGGTGACAATTCACCCCTCCACTTT.

The J gene is TRBJ2-1, the V gene TRBV7-2; possible D gene TRBD2, 5 bases. V lost 2 bases and J lost 15, with 11 bases in between. Germline CDR1 is SGHTA and CDR2 is FQGNSA. CDR3 length: 11 amino acids. The CDR3 bases are TGTGCCAGCAGCTTAAATGAGGAGGCGTTCTTC. Its translation: CASSLNEEAFF.

This chain uses TRBV19 with TRBJ2-3, with 7 positions matching TRBD1. There are 15 residues in the CDR3. CDR1 is LNHDA and CDR2 is SQIVND in the germline V gene (reference sequence). V shed 4 bases, J shed 3 bases, and the junction held 7 bases outside the gene matches. The CDR3 sequence is CASSNDRDLTDTQYF. Here the CDR3 DNA reads TGTGCCAGTAGTAATGACAGGGATTTAACAGATACGCAGTATTTT.

The V and J genes are TRBV2 and TRBJ2-3; D ambiguous. The CDR3 runs to 12 residues. The germline gives CDR1 SNHLY, CDR2 FYNNEI. V lost 6 bases, J lost 4 bases, and 8 bases lay in between. The DNA for the CDR3 is TGTGCCAGCAGCCAACTTCCAGATACGCAGTATTTT. Its translation is CASSQLPDTQYF. Full variable domain (missing parts from reference TRBV2 and TRBJ2-3): EPEVTQTPSHQVTQMGQEVILRCVPISNHLYFYWYRQILGQKVEFLVSFYNNEISEKSEIFDDQFSVERPDGSNFTLKIRSTKLEDSAMYFCASSQLPDTQYFGPGTRLTVL.

This sequence joins TRBV5-1 and TRBJ1-6; D uncertain. CDR3 length equals 15 residues. Looked up from germline, CDR1 is SGHRS and CDR2 is YFSETQ. Trimming removed 4 bases at V and 0 bases at J, with 8 bases between. The CDR3 DNA follows: TGCGCCAGCAGCCCTGCCGGCTCCTATAATTCACCCCTCCACTTT. It codes for CASSPAGSYNSPLHF.

J is TRBJ2-5 and V is TRBV6-5; tentative D call: TRBD1 (6 bases). The tail of the sequence fits TRBJ2-7 better, so the J call may be wrong. The CDR3 has 12 residues. CDR1 is MNHEY, CDR2 SVGAGI, per germline. Written as DNA, the CDR3 is TGTGCCAGCAGACCGGACAGCTACGAGCAGTACTTC. Protein product: CASRPDSYEQYF.

The gene calls are TRBV5-6 and TRBJ2-1; perhaps TRBD2 as D (5 bases). V lost 2 bases, J lost 7 bases, and 16 bases lay in between. CDR3 size: 15 residues. From germline, CDR1 is SGHDT and CDR2 YYEEEE. CDR3 loop: CASSFGMDPGNEQFF. Written as DNA, the CDR3 is TGTGCCAGCAGCTTTGGCATGGACCCGGGGAATGAGCAGTTCTTC.

The rearrangement links TRBV5-4 to TRBJ1-2, with 7 bases aligning to TRBD1. CDR1 and CDR2 from the germline V gene are SGHNT and YYREEE (reference sequence). The V segment lost 3 bases and the J segment 1 base; nucleotides outside the gene matches: 15. The CDR3 spans 18 residues. In DNA form, the CDR3 reads TGTGCCAGCAGCTGGATGACAGGGAATGGATTAATTAACTATGGCTACACCTTC. Protein sequence: CASSWMTGNGLINYGYTF.